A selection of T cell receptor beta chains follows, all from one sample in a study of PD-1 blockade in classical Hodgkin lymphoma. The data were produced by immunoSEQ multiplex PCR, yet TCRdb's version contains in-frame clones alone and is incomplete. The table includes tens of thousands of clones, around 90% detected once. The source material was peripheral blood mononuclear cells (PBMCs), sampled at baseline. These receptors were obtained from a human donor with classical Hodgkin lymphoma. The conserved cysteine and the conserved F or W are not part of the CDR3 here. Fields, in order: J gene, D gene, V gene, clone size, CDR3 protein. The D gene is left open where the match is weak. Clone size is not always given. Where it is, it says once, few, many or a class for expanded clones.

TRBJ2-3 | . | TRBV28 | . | ASRTGQPSTDTQY
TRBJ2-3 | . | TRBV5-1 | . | ASSLASGNTDTQY
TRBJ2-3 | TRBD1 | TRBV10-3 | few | AISEDLTGAADTQY
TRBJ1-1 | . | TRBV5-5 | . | ASSLDRNTEAF
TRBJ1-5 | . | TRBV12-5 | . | ASGSQPGEELYSNQPQH
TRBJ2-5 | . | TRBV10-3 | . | AISWGAQETQY
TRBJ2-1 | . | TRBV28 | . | ASSLRAGEQF
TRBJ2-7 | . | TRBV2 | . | ASSEGSSSYEQY
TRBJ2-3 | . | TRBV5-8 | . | ASSSNRGFTSRLYTDTQY
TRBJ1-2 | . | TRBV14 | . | ASSPTGLNYGYT
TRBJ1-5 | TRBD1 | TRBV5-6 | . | ASSLWTGFTNQPQH
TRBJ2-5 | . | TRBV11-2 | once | ASISTGVETQY
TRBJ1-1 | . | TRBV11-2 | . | ASSLKPRGEAF
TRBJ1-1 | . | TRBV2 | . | ASGRGGNTEAF
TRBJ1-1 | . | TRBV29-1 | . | SPLRAMNTEAF
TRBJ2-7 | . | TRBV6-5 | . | ASSPSPFSYEQY
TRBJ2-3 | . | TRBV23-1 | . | ASSRSFGTDTQY
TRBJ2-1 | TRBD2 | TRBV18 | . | ASSGGRPNNEQF
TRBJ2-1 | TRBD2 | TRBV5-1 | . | ASSLDLAGENEQF
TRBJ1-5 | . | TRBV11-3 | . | ASSFGEGQPQH
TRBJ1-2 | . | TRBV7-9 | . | ASSLAPPFTDSDYGYT
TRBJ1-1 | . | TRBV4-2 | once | ASSQEAGEDTEAF
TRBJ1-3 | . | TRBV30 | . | AWSGAGLYSGNTIY
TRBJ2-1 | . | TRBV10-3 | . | AISATGNEQF
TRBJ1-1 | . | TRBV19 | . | ASSPDPGFMNTEAF
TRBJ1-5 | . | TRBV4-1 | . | ASRGLGSNQPQH
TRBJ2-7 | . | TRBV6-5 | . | ASSDGGGSYEQY
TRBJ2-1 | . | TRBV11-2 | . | ASSSGGGGYNEQF
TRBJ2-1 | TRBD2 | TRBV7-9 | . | ASSPSGLDQSEQF
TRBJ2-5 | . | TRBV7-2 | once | ASSLARETQY
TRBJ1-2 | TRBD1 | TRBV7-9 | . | ASTKTGGFYGYT
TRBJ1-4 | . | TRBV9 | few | ASSVQGTNEKLF
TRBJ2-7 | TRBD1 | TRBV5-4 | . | ASSSPGQGGIEQY
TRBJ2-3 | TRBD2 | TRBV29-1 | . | SVGGLAGVRTDTQY
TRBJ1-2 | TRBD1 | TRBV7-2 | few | ASSLGQGNGYT
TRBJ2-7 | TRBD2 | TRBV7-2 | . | ASSLYYSGRAVEQY
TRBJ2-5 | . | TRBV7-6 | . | ASSPLWEGQETQY
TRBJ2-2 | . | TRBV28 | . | AIPGPDGGELF
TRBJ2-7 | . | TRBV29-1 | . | SVVPSRSYEQY
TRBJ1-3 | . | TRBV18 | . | ASSPPVLSGNTIY
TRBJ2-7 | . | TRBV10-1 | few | ASRDSSGGEQY
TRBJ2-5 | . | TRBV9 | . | ASSFKNGAQETQY
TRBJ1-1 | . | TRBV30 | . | AWSGGWTEAF
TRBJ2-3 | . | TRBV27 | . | ASSLGFPKSRTDTDTQY
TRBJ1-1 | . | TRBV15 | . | ATSRDLSLNRTEAF
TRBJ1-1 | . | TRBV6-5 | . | ASSYTPGIGTEAF
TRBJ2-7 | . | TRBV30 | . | AWSRYPVHEQY
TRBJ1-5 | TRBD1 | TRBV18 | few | ASSPNRGPNQPQH
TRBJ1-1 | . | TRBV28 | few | ASSPPTMNTEAF
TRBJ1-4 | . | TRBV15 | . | ATSSTGEKLF
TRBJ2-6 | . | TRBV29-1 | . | SVELTRGPGANVLT
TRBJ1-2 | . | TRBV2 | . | ASTRPPDGYT
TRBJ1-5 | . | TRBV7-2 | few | ASSLQGYSNQPQH
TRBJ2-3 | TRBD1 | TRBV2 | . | ASSPGTGRTDTQY
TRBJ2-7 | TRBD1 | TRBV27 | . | ASSRQSSGTGYEQY